This T cell receptor beta chain derives from a study of blood T cell repertoires in COVID-19. As for the study in general: Samples came from the United States, Italy and Spain, spanning acute and convalescent COVID-19. The cDNA or gDNA used as material had been derived from T cells, B-cell-depleted T cells, or PBMCs.

CDR1 and CDR2 (germline): MNHEY, SMNVEV (reference sequence). Trimming cost V 0 bases and J 10 bases; bases outside gene matches: 10. CDR3 length equals 17 residues. This clone was detected only once. Assay used: immunoSEQ multiplex PCR; TCRdb lists only in-frame clones, some missing. Of approximately 84,000 clones detected, 80% appear once; the ten largest clones hold about 16%. The sample comprised peripheral blood. This chain uses TRBV27 with TRBJ2-1; 12 bases agree with TRBD2. This sequence originates from a human donor in a cohort sampled during active COVID-19. CDR3 loop: CASSLSLTSGRYGEQFF. The CDR3 DNA sequence: TGTGCCAGCAGTTTATCTCTGACTAGCGGGAGATACGGGGAGCAGTTCTTC.